Reported below is one T cell receptor (beta chain). The data belong to a study of human T cells and chemical hapten exposure. Turning to the study itself: The variation in per-sample TCR yields arose mainly from small differences in pooled library volumes.

The time point here: patch test 2, 6 weeks after DPC sensitization. As to treatment: therapeutic diphenylcyclopropenone sensitization with weekly scalp DPC. Donors, patients with alopecia ranging from 18 to 70 years old and judged suitable for DPC, provided samples. TCRdb analysed the RACE reads with MiXCR anew, one entry per CDR3 protein. The sample has fewer than 85,000 distinct CDR3 sequences; 10% to 13% are singletons. The CDR3 consists of 12 residues. CDR1 and CDR2 (germline): MDHEN, SYDVKM. After removal of 6 bases from V and 10 bases from J, the junction contained 7 bases not matched to a gene.

The specimen was whole blood, collected in connection with sensitization to the hapten diphenylcyclopropenone (DPC). The gene calls are TRBV28 and TRBJ1-1; TRBD1 matches at 8 bases. The TCR was taken from a woman in her 30s with alopecia areata. Some clones in this sample may be carry-over from other donors' samples. CDR3 bases: TGTGCCAGCAGCCTTGGGACAGGCGGAGCTTTCTTT. The encoded protein is CASSLGTGGAFF.